Given below is one TCR beta chain in context. Looked up from germline, CDR1 is SGDLS and CDR2 is YYNGEE. With 2 bases removed from V and 6 bases from J, the gap between germline ends came to 12 bases. The CDR3 extends over 13 amino acids. The assay was immunoSEQ multiplex PCR, and TCRdb's table has in-frame clones only and misses some. The sample records 75,000 to 100,000 clones, approximately 94% being singletons. These data belong to a study of technical replicates of blood from several donors. The V call is TRBV9, the J call TRBJ2-7, with no clear D. The sample taken for sequencing was T cells isolated from PBMCs. The receptor's source is a human donor in good health. CDR3 region: CASSVYLSGEQYF. Written as DNA, the CDR3 is TGTGCCAGCAGCGTTTACCTCTCAGGCGAGCAGTACTTC.